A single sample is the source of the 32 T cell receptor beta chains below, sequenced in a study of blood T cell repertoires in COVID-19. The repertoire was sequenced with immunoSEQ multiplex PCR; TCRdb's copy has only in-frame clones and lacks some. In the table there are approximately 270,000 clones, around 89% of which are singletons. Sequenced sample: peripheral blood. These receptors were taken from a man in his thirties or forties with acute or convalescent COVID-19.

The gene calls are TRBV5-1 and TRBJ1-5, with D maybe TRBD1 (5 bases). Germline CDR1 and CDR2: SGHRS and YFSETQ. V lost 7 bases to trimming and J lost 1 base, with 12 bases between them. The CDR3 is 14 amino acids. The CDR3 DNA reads TGCGCCAGCCCAGGGTCGGAGAGCAATCAGCCCCAGCATTTT. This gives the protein CASPGSESNQPQHF.

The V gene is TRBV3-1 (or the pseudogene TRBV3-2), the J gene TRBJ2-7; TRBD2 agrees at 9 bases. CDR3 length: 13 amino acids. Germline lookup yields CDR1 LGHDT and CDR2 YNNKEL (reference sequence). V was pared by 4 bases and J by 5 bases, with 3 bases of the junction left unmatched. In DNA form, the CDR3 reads TGTGCCAGCAGCCTTTGGACTAGCGACGAGCAGTACTTC. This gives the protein CASSLWTSDEQYF.

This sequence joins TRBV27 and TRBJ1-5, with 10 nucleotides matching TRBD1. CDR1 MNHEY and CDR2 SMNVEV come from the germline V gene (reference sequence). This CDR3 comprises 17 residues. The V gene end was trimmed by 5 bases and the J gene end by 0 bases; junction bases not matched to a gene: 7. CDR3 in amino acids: CASSGQGVLYSNQPQHF. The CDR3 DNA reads TGTGCCAGCAGTGGACAGGGGGTGCTTTATAGCAATCAGCCCCAGCATTTT.

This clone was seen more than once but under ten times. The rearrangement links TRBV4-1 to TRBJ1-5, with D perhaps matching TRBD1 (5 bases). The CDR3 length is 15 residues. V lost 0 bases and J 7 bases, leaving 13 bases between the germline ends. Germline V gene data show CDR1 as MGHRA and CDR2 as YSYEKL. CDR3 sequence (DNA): TGCGCCAGCAGCCAAGATCGCGGGGGGGGGCAGCCCCAGCATTTT. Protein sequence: CASSQDRGGGQPQHF.

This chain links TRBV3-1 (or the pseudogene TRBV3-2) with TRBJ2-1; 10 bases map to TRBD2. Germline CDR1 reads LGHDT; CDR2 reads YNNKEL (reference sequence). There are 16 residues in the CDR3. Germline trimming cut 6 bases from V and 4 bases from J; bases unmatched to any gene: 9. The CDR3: CASRPRTSGPYNEQFF. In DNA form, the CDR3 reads TGTGCCAGCAGACCCCGGACTAGCGGACCATACAATGAGCAGTTCTTC.

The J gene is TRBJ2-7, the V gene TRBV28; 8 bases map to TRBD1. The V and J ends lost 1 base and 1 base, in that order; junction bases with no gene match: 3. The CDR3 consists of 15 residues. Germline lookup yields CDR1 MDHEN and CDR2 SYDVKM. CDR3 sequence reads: CASSLFGTGSYEQYF. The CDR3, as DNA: TGTGCCAGCAGTTTATTTGGGACAGGTTCCTACGAGCAGTACTTC.

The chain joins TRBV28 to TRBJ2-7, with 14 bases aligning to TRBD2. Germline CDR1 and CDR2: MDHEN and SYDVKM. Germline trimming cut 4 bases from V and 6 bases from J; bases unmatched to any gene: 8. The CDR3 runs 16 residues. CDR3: CASSYTPGLAGVEQYF. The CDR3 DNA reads TGTGCCAGCAGTTACACACCGGGACTAGCGGGAGTCGAGCAGTACTTC.

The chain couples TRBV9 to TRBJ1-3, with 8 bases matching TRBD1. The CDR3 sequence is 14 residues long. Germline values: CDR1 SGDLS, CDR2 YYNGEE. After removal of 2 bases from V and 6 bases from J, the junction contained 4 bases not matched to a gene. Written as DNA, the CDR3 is TGTGCCAGCAGCGTGACAGGGGCCGTAAACACCATATATTTT. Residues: CASSVTGAVNTIYF.

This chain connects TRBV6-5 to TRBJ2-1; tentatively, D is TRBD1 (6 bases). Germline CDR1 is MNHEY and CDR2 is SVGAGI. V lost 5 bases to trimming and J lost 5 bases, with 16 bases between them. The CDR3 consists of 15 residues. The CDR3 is CASSNTGSRDNEQFF. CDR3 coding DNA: TGTGCCAGCAGTAATACAGGGTCTCGGGACAATGAGCAGTTCTTC.

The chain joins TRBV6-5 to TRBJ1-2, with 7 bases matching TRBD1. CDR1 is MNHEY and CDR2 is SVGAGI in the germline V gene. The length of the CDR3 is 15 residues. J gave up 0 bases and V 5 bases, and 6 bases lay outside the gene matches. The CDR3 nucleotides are TGTGCCAGCAGTCCTGACAGGGTAGCTAACTATGGCTACACCTTC. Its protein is CASSPDRVANYGYTF.

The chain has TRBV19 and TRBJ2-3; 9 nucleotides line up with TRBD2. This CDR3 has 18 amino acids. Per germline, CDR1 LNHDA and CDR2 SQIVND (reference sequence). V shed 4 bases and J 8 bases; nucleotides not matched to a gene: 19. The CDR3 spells CASSKITSGPRREGTQYF. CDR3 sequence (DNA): TGTGCCAGTAGTAAGATAACTAGCGGACCACGGCGGGAGGGTACGCAGTATTTT.

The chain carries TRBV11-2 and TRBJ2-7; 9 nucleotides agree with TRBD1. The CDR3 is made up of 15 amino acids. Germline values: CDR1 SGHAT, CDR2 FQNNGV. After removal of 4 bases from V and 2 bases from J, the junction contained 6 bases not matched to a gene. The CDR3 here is CASSSWGQGPYEQYF. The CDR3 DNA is TGTGCCAGCAGCTCCTGGGGACAGGGACCCTACGAGCAGTACTTC. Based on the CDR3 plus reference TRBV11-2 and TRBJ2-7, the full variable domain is EAGVAQSPRYKIIEKRQSVAFWCNPISGHATLYWYQQILGQGPKLLIQFQNNGVVDDSQLPKDRFSAERLKGVDSTLKIQPAKLEDSAVYLCASSSWGQGPYEQYFGPGTRLTVT.

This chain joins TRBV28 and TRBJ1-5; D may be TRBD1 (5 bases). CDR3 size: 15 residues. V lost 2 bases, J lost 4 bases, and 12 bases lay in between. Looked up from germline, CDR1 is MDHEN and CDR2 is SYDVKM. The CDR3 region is CASSLGGAKNQPQHF. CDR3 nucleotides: TGTGCCAGCAGTTTAGGAGGGGCGAAGAATCAGCCCCAGCATTTT.

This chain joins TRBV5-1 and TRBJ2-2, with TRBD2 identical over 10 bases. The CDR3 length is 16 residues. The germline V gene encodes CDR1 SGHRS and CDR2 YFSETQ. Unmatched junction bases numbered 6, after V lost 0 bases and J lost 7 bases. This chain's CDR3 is CASSLVGGLAVGELFF. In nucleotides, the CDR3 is TGCGCCAGCAGCTTGGTGGGAGGACTAGCGGTCGGGGAGCTGTTTTTT.

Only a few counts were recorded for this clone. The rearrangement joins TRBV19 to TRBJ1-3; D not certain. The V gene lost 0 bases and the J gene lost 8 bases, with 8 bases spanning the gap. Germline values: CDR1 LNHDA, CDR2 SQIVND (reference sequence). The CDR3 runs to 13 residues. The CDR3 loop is CASSIDRGDTIYF. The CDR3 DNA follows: TGTGCCAGTAGTATAGATCGCGGGGACACCATATATTTT.

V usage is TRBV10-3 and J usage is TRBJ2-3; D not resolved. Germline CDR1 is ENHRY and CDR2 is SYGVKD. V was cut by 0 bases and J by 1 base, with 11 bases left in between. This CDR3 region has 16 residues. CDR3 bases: TGTGCCATCAGTGAGTCGGTGCTAGTGGGCACAGATACGCAGTATTTT. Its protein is CAISESVLVGTDTQYF.

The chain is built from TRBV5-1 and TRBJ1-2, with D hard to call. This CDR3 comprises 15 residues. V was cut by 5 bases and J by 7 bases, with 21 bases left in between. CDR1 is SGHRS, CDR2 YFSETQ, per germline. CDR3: CASSFTPREGGGYTF. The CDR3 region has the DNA TGCGCCAGCAGTTTCACCCCGAGGGAAGGCGGTGGCTACACCTTC.

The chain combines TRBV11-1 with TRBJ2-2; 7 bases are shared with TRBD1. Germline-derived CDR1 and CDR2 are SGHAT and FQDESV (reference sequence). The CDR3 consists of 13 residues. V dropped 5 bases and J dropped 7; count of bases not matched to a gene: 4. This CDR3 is CASSAPGGGELFF. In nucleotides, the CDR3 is TGTGCCAGCAGCGCACCAGGGGGCGGGGAGCTGTTTTTT.

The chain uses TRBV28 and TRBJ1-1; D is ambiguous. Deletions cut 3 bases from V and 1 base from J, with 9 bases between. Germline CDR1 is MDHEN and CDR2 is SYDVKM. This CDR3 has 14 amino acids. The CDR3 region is CASSFNTPNTEAFF. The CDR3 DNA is TGTGCCAGCAGTTTCAACACACCGAACACTGAAGCTTTCTTT.

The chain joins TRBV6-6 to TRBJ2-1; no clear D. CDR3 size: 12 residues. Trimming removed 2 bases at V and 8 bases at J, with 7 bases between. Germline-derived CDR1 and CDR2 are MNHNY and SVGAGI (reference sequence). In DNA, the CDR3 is TGTGCCAGCAGTTACGTTCGCGATGAGCAGTTCTTC. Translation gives CASSYVRDEQFF.

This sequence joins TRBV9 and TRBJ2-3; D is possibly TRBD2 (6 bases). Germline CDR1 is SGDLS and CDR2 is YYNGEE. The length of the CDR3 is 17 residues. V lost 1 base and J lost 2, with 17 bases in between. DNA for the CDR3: TGTGCCAGCAGCGTATCTGCGGGAATAGAGGCCACAGATACGCAGTATTTT. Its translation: CASSVSAGIEATDTQYF.

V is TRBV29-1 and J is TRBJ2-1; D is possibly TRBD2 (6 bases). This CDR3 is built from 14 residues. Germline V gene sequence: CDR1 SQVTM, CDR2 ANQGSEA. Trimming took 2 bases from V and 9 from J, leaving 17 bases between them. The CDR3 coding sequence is TGCAGCGTTGAAAGGTGGAGGACCGGGGGTGAGCAGTTCTTC. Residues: CSVERWRTGGEQFF.

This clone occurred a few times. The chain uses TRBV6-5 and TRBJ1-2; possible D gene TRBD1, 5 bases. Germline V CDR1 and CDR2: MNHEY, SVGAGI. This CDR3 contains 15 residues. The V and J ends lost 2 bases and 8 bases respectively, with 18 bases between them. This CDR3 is CASSYRGSPNGGYTF. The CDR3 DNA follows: TGTGCCAGCAGTTACAGGGGCAGCCCTAACGGAGGCTACACCTTC.

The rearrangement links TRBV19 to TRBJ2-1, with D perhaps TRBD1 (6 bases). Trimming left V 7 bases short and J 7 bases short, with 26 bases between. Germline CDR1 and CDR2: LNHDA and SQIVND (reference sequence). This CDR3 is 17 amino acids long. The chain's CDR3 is CASTRGLGGQGFNEQFF. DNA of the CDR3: TGTGCCAGTACCCGCGGTTTAGGTGGGCAGGGGTTTAATGAGCAGTTCTTC.

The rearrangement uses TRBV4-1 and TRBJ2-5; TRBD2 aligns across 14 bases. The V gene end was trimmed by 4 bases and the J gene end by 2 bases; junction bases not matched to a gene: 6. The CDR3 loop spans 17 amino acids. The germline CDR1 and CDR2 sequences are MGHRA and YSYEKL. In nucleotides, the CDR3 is TGCGCCAGCAGCCCCCGGACTAGCGGGAGGCTTCAAGAGACCCAGTACTTC. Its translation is CASSPRTSGRLQETQYF.

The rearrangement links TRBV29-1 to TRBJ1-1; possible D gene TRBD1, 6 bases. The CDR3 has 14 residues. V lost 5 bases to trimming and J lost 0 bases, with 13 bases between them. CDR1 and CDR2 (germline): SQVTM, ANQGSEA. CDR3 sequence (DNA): TGCAGCGTTTTGACAGGCGGTATGAACACTGAAGCTTTCTTT. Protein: CSVLTGGMNTEAFF.

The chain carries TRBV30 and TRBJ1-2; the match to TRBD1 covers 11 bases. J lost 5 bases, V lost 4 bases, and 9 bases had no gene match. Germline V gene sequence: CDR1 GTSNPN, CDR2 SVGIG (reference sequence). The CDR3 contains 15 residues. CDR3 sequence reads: CAWTRGGTGGYGYTF. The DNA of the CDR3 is TGTGCCTGGACGAGGGGCGGGACAGGGGGGTATGGCTACACCTTC.

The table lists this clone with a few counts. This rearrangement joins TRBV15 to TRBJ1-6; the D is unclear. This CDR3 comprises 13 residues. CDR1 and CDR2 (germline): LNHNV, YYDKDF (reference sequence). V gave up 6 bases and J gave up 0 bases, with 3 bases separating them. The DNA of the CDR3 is TGTGCCACCAGTAACTCCTATAATTCACCCCTCCACTTT. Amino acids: CATSNSYNSPLHF. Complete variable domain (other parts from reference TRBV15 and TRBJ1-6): DAMVIQNPRYQVTQFGKPVTLSCSQTLNHNVMYWYQQKSSQAPKLLFHYYDKDFNNEADTPDNFQSRRPNTSFCFLDIRSPGLGDTAMYLCATSNSYNSPLHFGNGTRLTVT.

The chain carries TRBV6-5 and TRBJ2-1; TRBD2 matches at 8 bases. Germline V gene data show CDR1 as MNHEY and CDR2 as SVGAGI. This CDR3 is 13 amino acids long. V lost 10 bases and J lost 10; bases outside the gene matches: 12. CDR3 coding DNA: TGTGCCACCACAAGAACAATAGCGGGAGAGCAGTTCTTC. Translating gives CATTRTIAGEQFF.

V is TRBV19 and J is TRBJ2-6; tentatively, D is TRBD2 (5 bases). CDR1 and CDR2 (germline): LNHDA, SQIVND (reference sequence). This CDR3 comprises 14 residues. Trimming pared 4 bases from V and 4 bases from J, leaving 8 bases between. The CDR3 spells CASSTGMGANVLTF. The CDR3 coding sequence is TGTGCCAGTAGTACGGGGATGGGGGCCAACGTCCTGACTTTC.

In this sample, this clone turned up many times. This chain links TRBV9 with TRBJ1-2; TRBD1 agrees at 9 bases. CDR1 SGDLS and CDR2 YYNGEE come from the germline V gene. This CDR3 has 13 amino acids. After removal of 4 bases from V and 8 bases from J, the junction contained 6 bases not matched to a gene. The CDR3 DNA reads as TGTGCCAGCAGCCTACAGGGGGCTGAAGGCTACACCTTC. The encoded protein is CASSLQGAEGYTF.

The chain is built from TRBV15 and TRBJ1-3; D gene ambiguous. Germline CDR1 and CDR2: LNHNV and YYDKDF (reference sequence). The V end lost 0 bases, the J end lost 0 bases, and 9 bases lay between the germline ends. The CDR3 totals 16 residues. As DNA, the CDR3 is TGTGCCACCAGCAGAGAATTAACAAACTCTGGAAACACCATATATTTT. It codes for CATSRELTNSGNTIYF.